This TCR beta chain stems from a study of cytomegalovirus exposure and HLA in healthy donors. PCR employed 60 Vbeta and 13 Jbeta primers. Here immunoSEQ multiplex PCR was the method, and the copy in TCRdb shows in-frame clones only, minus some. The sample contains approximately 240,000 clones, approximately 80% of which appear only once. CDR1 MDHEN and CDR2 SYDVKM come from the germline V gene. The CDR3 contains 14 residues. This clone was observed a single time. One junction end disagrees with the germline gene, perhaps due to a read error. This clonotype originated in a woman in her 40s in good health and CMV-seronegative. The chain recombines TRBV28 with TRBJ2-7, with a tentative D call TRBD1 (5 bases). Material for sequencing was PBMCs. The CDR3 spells CANSPRAGSYEQYF. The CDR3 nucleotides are TGTGCCAACAGTCCCCGTGCAGGGTCCTACGAGCAGTACTTC. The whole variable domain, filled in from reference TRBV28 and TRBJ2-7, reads DVKVTQSSRYLVKRTGEKVFLECVQDMDHENMFWYRQDPGLGLRLIYFSYDVKMKEKGDIPEGYSVSREKKERFSLILESASTNQTSMYLCANSPRAGSYEQYFGPGTRLTVT.